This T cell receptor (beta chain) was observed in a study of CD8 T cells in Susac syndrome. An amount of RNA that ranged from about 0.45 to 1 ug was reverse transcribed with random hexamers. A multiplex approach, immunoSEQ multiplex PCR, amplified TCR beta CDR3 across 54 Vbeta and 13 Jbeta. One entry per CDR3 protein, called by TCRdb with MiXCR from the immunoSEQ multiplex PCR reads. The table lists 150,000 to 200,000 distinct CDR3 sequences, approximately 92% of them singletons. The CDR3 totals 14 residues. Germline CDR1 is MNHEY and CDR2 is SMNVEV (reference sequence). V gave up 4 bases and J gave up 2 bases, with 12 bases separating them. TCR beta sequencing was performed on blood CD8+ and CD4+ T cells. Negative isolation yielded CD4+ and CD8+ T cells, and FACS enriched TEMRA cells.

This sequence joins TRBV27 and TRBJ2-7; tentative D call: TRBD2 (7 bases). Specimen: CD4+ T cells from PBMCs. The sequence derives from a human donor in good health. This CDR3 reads CASSYRGATYEQYF. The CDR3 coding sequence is TGTGCCAGCAGTTACCGGGGGGCGACCTACGAGCAGTACTTC.